The 17 T cell receptor beta chains below were found in one sample sequenced in a study of T cell repertoires in cytomegalovirus infection. MiXCR was run by TCRdb on the reads, yielding one entry per CDR3 protein. The table shows a few hundred thousand distinct CDR3 sequences, with about 33% occurring only once. These receptors' antigens are unknown. The sequenced sample was cultured PBMCs, obtained from culture after CMV antigen stimulation. Receptors originate from a human donor in good health (CMV status not recorded). Some clones in this sample may be carry-over from other donors' samples.

This clonotype has ten or more counts. The chain employs TRBV7-2 and TRBJ1-5; D gene uncertain. V lost 6 bases and J lost 0, with 12 bases in between. The CDR3 covers 15 residues. CDR1 is SGHTA and CDR2 is FQGNSA in the germline V gene. DNA of the CDR3: TGTGCCAGCAGTTTCATGGGAAATAGCAATCAGCCCCAGCATTTT. Residues: CASSFMGNSNQPQHF.

This clonotype was counted between two and nine times. The rearrangement joins TRBV4-1 to TRBJ2-7; 9 bases align to TRBD2. The V and J ends lost 3 bases and 2 bases, in that order; junction bases with no gene match: 5. CDR1 is MGHRA, CDR2 YSYEKL, per germline. The CDR3 extends over 15 amino acids. In DNA form, the CDR3 reads TGCGCCAGCAGCCACCGAAGCGGGAGGACCTACGAGCAGTACTTC. Its protein is CASSHRSGRTYEQYF.

The chain couples TRBV6-5 to TRBJ1-4, with unresolved D. The V end was cut by 6 bases, the J end by 0 bases, with 14 bases between. The germline V gene encodes CDR1 MNHEY and CDR2 SVGAGI. CDR3 length equals 16 residues. For the CDR3, the DNA is TGTGCCAGCAGCAACAAGGCCTTTGCAACTAATGAAAAACTGTTTTTT. Residues: CASSNKAFATNEKLFF.

This clonotype was detected only a few times. The chain carries TRBV4-2 and TRBJ2-1; D gene uncertain. This CDR3 comprises 18 residues. The germline V and J ends were trimmed by 0 bases and 6 bases, with 21 bases remaining between them. Germline V gives CDR1 LGHNA, CDR2 YNFKEQ. CDR3: CASSQDFSLLDTFNEQFF. The DNA of the CDR3 is TGTGCCAGCAGCCAAGATTTTTCTTTGTTAGATACTTTCAATGAGCAGTTCTTC.

The table lists this clonotype with a few counts. This rearrangement joins TRBV7-2 to TRBJ1-4; D might be TRBD1 (5 bases). This CDR3 is built from 15 residues. In germline, CDR1 is SGHTA, CDR2 FQGNSA. Trimming left V 5 bases short and J 6 bases short, with 16 bases between. The CDR3 coding sequence is TGTGCCAGCAGCCGCTACCCAGGGATGGATGAAAAACTGTTTTTT. Protein: CASSRYPGMDEKLFF.

The gene calls are TRBV25-1 and TRBJ2-1, with 7 bases aligning to TRBD1. Germline CDR1 reads MGHDK; CDR2 reads SYGVNS. V lost 2 bases and J lost 3; bases outside the gene matches: 4. This CDR3 has 15 amino acids. The CDR3 here is CASSEGAGGYNEQFF. The CDR3 DNA reads as TGTGCCAGCAGTGAAGGGGCAGGGGGCTACAATGAGCAGTTCTTC.

This clonotype has a handful of counts. The chain links TRBV6-5 to TRBJ2-2, with 10 bases fitting TRBD2. Germline loops: CDR1 MNHEY, CDR2 SVGAGI. The CDR3 consists of 16 residues. CDR3 coding DNA: TGTGCTAGCGGGGGAGCTAGCGGGGGGAACACCGGGGAGCTGTTTTTT. It is translated as CASGGASGGNTGELFF.

The chain links TRBV29-1 to TRBJ2-1; weak D call: TRBD2 (7 bases). V lost 4 bases and J 4 bases, leaving 29 bases between the germline ends. Germline CDR1 and CDR2: SQVTM and ANQGSEA. The CDR3 covers 19 residues. CDR3: CSVAPGHRTAGSVYNEQFF. CDR3 DNA: TGCAGCGTTGCCCCGGGACACCGGACAGCGGGAAGCGTTTACAATGAGCAGTTCTTC.

This clonotype was recorded at least ten times. V usage is TRBV7-9 and J usage is TRBJ1-5; TRBD1 aligns across 7 bases. The CDR3 has 18 residues. V was pared by 5 bases and J by 2 bases, with 15 bases of the junction left unmatched. Germline CDR1 and CDR2: SEHNR and FQNEAQ (reference sequence). CDR3 amino acids: CASSDSSQGSTGNQPQHF. CDR3 coding DNA: TGTGCCAGCAGCGATTCCTCACAGGGGAGCACGGGCAATCAGCCCCAGCATTTT.

This clonotype was seen only a few times. The rearrangement uses TRBV18 and TRBJ2-3, with 11 bases aligning to TRBD2. This CDR3 spans 16 amino acids. The V segment lost 3 bases and the J segment 5 bases; nucleotides outside the gene matches: 7. Per the germline V gene, CDR1 is KGHSH and CDR2 is LQKENI. The CDR3 region has the DNA TGTGCCAGCTCACCCGGGACTAGCGGAGGTGGAGATACGCAGTATTTT. It yields the protein CASSPGTSGGGDTQYF.

This chain joins TRBV4-2 and TRBJ1-2; D may be TRBD1 (6 bases). Trimming removed 1 base at V and 7 bases at J, with 16 bases between. The CDR3 is made up of 15 amino acids. Germline-derived CDR1 and CDR2 are LGHNA and YNFKEQ. The CDR3 DNA is TGTGCCAGCAGCCAAGTCCGCGGGGGGCAAAGTGGCTACACCTTC. This sequence encodes CASSQVRGGQSGYTF.

This clonotype has a single count. The chain employs TRBV9 and TRBJ2-5; TRBD2 matches at 15 bases. V shed 4 bases and J 0 bases; nucleotides not matched to a gene: 13. The CDR3 is made up of 20 amino acids. Looked up from germline, CDR1 is SGDLS and CDR2 is YYNGEE. CDR3 coding DNA: TGTGCCAGCAGCCATCAAACCGGGACTAGCGGGAGGAGGAACCAAGAGACCCAGTACTTC. Translating gives CASSHQTGTSGRRNQETQYF.

V usage is TRBV5-6 and J usage is TRBJ2-7, with a weak D call TRBD1 (5 bases). From germline, CDR1 is SGHDT and CDR2 YYEEEE. The CDR3 is 14 residues long. V was pared by 1 base and J by 2 bases, with 10 bases between. The CDR3 DNA is TGTGCCAGCAGCTTGCCTGACAGTACCTACGAGCAGTACTTC. Encoded protein: CASSLPDSTYEQYF.

The chain joins TRBV5-4 to TRBJ2-3, with TRBD2 identical over 7 bases. V shed 0 bases and J 3 bases; nucleotides not matched to a gene: 4. This CDR3 contains 15 residues. Germline assignment: CDR1 SGHNT and CDR2 YYREEE (reference sequence). This CDR3 reads CASSLGGLVTDTQYF. For the CDR3, the DNA is TGTGCCAGCAGCTTGGGCGGACTAGTTACAGATACGCAGTATTTT.

The sample holds one count of this clonotype. V gene TRBV6-5 combines with J gene TRBJ2-1; TRBD2 matches 10 bases. The ends lost 6 bases at V and 8 bases at J; junction bases unmatched: 13. The germline V gene has CDR1 MNHEY and CDR2 SVGAGI. CDR3 length: 16 residues. The CDR3, as DNA: TGTGCCAGCAGCTCCCAGTGGAGCGGGAGGGCCGATGAGCAGTTCTTC. Translating gives CASSSQWSGRADEQFF.

This clonotype was found a few times. The chain employs TRBV6-5 and TRBJ2-3; perhaps TRBD1 as D (8 bases). The CDR3 runs 16 residues. Trimming removed 5 bases from V and 10 bases from J, with 25 bases in between. The germline gives CDR1 MNHEY, CDR2 SVGAGI. This CDR3 reads CASSATGDSSSGAQYF. CDR3 sequence (DNA): TGTGCCAGCAGTGCGACAGGGGATAGCTCTAGCGGCGCGCAGTATTTT.

This clonotype was seen at least ten times. V gene TRBV7-2 combines with J gene TRBJ2-4, with 8 bases fitting TRBD1. The CDR3 is 17 amino acids. The germline V gene encodes CDR1 SGHTA and CDR2 FQGNSA. The V segment lost 1 base and the J segment 8 bases; nucleotides outside the gene matches: 13. The CDR3 DNA sequence: TGTGCCAGCAGCTTAGGGTCAGGGGGCGATGTAAGGGACATTCAGTACTTC. Its translation is CASSLGSGGDVRDIQYF.